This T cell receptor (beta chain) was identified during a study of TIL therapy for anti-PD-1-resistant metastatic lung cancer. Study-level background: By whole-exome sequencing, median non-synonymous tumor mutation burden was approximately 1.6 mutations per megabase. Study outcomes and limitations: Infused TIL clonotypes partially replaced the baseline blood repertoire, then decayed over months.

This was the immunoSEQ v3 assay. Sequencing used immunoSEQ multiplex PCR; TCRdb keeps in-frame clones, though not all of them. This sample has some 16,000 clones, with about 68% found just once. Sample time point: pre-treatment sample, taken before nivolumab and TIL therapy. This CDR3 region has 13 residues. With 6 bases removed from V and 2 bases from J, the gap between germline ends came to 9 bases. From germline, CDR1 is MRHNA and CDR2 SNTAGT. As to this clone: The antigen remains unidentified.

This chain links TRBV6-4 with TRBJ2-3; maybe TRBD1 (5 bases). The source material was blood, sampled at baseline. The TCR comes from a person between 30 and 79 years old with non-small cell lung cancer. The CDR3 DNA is TGTGCCAGCAGACAGGAGATCACAGATACGCAGTATTTT. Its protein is CASRQEITDTQYF.